What follows are 28 T cell receptor beta chains derived from one specimen sequenced in a study of blood T cell repertoires in COVID-19. The data were produced by immunoSEQ multiplex PCR, yet TCRdb's version contains in-frame clones alone and is incomplete. The table includes approximately 210,000 clones, around 81% detected once. Sequenced input: PBMCs or T cells enriched from blood (not recorded which). These TCRs come from a woman aged 45-65 years with acute COVID-19.

This sequence joins TRBV28 and TRBJ1-5; TRBD1 agrees at 7 bases. The trim removed 8 bases at V and 5 bases at J, leaving 3 bases unmatched. CDR1 MDHEN and CDR2 SYDVKM come from the germline V gene. This CDR3 is 12 amino acids long. The CDR3 here is CASGTEHQPQHF. The DNA of the CDR3 is TGTGCCAGCGGGACAGAACATCAGCCCCAGCATTTT.

The chain has TRBV28 and TRBJ2-7; 13 bases are a match to TRBD2. In germline, CDR1 is MDHEN, CDR2 SYDVKM. The V and J ends lost 6 bases and 2 bases, in that order; junction bases with no gene match: 4. The CDR3 covers 15 residues. In DNA form, the CDR3 reads TGTGCCAGCAGCCAACTAGCGGGAGGGGCCTACGAGCAGTACTTC. It specifies CASSQLAGGAYEQYF.

V and J are TRBV28 and TRBJ2-1; 9 bases line up with TRBD1. The ends lost 5 bases at V and 7 bases at J; junction bases unmatched: 12. Germline V CDR1 and CDR2: MDHEN, SYDVKM. The CDR3 covers 16 residues. The CDR3 nucleotides read TGTGCCAGCAGTGAACCCGGGACAGGGAGGGATAATGAGCAGTTCTTC. Its protein is CASSEPGTGRDNEQFF.

This clone was seen just once. This chain joins TRBV7-7 and TRBJ2-1; 7 positions agree with TRBD1. The CDR3 extends over 13 amino acids. With 5 bases clipped from V and 6 bases from J, the junction kept 4 bases outside the gene matches. CDR1 and CDR2 from the germline V gene are SSHAT and FNYEAQ (reference sequence). The CDR3 region is CASSPTGFNEQFF. The CDR3 DNA follows: TGTGCCAGCAGCCCGACAGGGTTCAATGAGCAGTTCTTC.

V gene TRBV10-2 combines with J gene TRBJ2-3; 10 bases fit TRBD2. The CDR3 contains 15 residues. Germline-derived CDR1 and CDR2 are WSHSY and SAAADI. The trim removed 5 bases at V and 1 base at J, leaving 3 bases unmatched. The CDR3 DNA is TGCGCCAGCAGTCTTACTAGCGGGGGCACAGATACGCAGTATTTT. It translates to CASSLTSGGTDTQYF.

The chain carries TRBV7-2 and TRBJ2-7; D is uncertain. Germline CDR1 and CDR2: SGHTA and FQGNSA. CDR3 length: 12 amino acids. V lost 5 bases, J lost 3 bases, and 8 bases lay in between. In DNA form, the CDR3 reads TGTGCCAGCAGCCCTACCAACTACGAGCAGTACTTC. Protein sequence: CASSPTNYEQYF.

V is TRBV14 and J is TRBJ2-3, with TRBD1 matching over 8 bases. Germline V gene lookup returns CDR1 SGHDN and CDR2 FVKESK. Losses at the gene ends were 4 bases for V and 1 base for J; bases not matched to a gene: 13. The CDR3 is 18 residues long. CDR3 protein: CASSPLRTGWGGTDTQYF. CDR3 bases: TGTGCCAGCAGCCCCCTGAGGACAGGGTGGGGGGGCACAGATACGCAGTATTTT.

V gene TRBV12-3 or TRBV12-4 combines with J gene TRBJ1-2; TRBD1 aligns across 8 bases. The CDR3 is 13 residues long. Trimming took 4 bases from V and 8 from J; bases not matched to a gene: 6. The CDR3 coding sequence is TGTGCCAGCAGTTGGACAGGGAAGAGCGGCTACACCTTC. The encoded protein is CASSWTGKSGYTF.

V gene TRBV29-1 combines with J gene TRBJ2-7; no clear D. From germline, CDR1 is SQVTM and CDR2 ANQGSEA. CDR3 length: 11 amino acids. Between the trimmed V and J ends, which lost 4 bases and 0 bases, there was a span of 4 bases. CDR3 nucleotide sequence: TGCAGCGTTGTCGGCTCCTACGAGCAGTACTTC. This codes for CSVVGSYEQYF.

This chain links TRBV6-5 with TRBJ2-1, with 9 bases identical to TRBD1. Germline V lookup: CDR1 MNHEY, CDR2 SVGAGI. This CDR3 is 14 amino acids long. The J segment lost 5 bases and the V segment lost 4 bases, leaving 3 bases of the junction unmatched. The CDR3 loop reads CASSWGQGNNEQFF. In nucleotides, the CDR3 is TGTGCCAGCAGTTGGGGACAGGGAAACAATGAGCAGTTCTTC.

The chain links TRBV20-1 to TRBJ2-7, with TRBD1 matching 11 bases. V lost 3 bases to trimming and J lost 3 bases; unmatched junction nucleotides: 4. Germline assignment: CDR1 DFQATT and CDR2 SNEGSKA (reference sequence). This CDR3 is built from 14 residues. The DNA for the CDR3 is TGCAGTGCTAGTAGCGGGACAGGGGGCTACGAGCAGTACTTC. It translates to CSASSGTGGYEQYF.

The V gene is TRBV18, the J gene TRBJ1-1, with unresolved D. CDR1 and CDR2 from the germline V gene are KGHSH and LQKENI. Trimming took off 2 bases at V and 1 base at J, with 8 bases between the two ends. The CDR3 sequence is 14 residues long. The CDR3, as DNA: TGTGCCAGCTCACCAATTTCAGAGAACACTGAAGCTTTCTTT. Protein sequence: CASSPISENTEAFF.

Only one count was recorded for this clone. The chain links TRBV5-6 to TRBJ2-3, with D perhaps TRBD1 (6 bases). V was clipped by 5 bases and J by 1 base, with 8 bases between them. This CDR3 is built from 13 residues. Germline V lookup: CDR1 SGHDT, CDR2 YYEEEE. The CDR3 coding sequence is TGTGCCAGCAGTTACAGGGGCACAGATACGCAGTATTTT. Protein sequence: CASSYRGTDTQYF. The entire variable domain, with the rest obtained from reference TRBV5-6 and TRBJ2-3, is as follows: DAGVTQSPTHLIKTRGQQVTLRCSPKSGHDTVSWYQQALGQGPQFIFQYYEEEERQRGNFPDRFSGHQFPNYSSELNVNALLLGDSALYLCASSYRGTDTQYFGPGTRLTVL.

This clone has only one observation. V usage is TRBV4-3 and J usage is TRBJ1-4; TRBD1 matches 7 bases. V gave up 1 base and J gave up 6 bases; unmatched junction bases: 5. The CDR3 runs to 15 residues. From germline, CDR1 is LGHNA and CDR2 YSLEER. The DNA of the CDR3 is TGCGCCAGCAGCCAAGTACAGGGGATGGATGAAAAACTGTTTTTT. It is translated as CASSQVQGMDEKLFF.

This chain links TRBV3-1 (or the pseudogene TRBV3-2) with TRBJ1-1; D is possibly TRBD1 (6 bases). Germline-derived CDR1 and CDR2 are LGHDT and YNNKEL (reference sequence). V lost 2 bases to trimming and J lost 1 base, with 8 bases between them. The CDR3 is 14 residues long. CDR3 sequence: CASSQSDRNTEAFF. CDR3 nucleotides: TGTGCCAGCAGCCAATCGGACAGGAACACTGAAGCTTTCTTT.

This clone occurred once. The chain is built from TRBV19 and TRBJ2-7, with a weak D call TRBD1 (5 bases). Germline V gene data show CDR1 as LNHDA and CDR2 as SQIVND (reference sequence). The CDR3 runs to 13 residues. The V gene lost 5 bases and the J gene lost 4 bases, with 12 bases spanning the gap. The CDR3 loop reads CASSLGRGYEQYF. Written as DNA, the CDR3 is TGTGCCAGTAGTCTCGGAAGGGGTTACGAGCAGTACTTC.

The chain uses TRBV5-1 and TRBJ2-1, with 8 bases that match TRBD2. The CDR3 sequence is 15 residues long. Trimming removed 3 bases from V and 6 bases from J; junction bases left unmatched: 8. Germline assignment: CDR1 SGHRS and CDR2 YFSETQ. The CDR3 loop reads CASSWRDTSGNEQFF. CDR3 bases: TGCGCCAGCAGCTGGAGGGACACTAGCGGCAATGAGCAGTTCTTC.

The chain couples TRBV18 to TRBJ1-4; TRBD1 matches 8 bases. Germline V CDR1 and CDR2: KGHSH, LQKENI. The CDR3 covers 14 residues. V dropped 3 bases and J dropped 8; count of bases not matched to a gene: 5. CDR3 sequence (DNA): TGTGCCAGCTCACCGGACAGGGCGGGGGAAAAACTGTTTTTT. This gives the protein CASSPDRAGEKLFF.

This sequence joins TRBV4-1 and TRBJ2-5; 11 bases match TRBD2. The V segment lost 9 bases and the J segment 1 base; nucleotides outside the gene matches: 7. Germline loops: CDR1 MGHRA, CDR2 YSYEKL. This CDR3 region has 15 residues. CDR3 DNA: TGCGCCAGTTGTTATAGCGGGGGGGCCCAAGAGACCCAGTACTTC. Amino acids: CASCYSGGAQETQYF.

A few counts support this clone. The chain couples TRBV5-6 to TRBJ1-4; D uncertain. The CDR3 sequence is 13 residues long. Germline V gene lookup returns CDR1 SGHDT and CDR2 YYEEEE. Trimming stripped 1 base from V and 5 bases from J, with 6 bases between. CDR3 bases: TGTGCCAGCAGCTTGTACAAGAATGAAAAACTGTTTTTT. It is translated as CASSLYKNEKLFF.

The J gene is TRBJ2-3, the V gene TRBV2; maybe TRBD2 (6 bases). Germline V CDR1 and CDR2: SNHLY, FYNNEI. This CDR3 has 13 residues. V was pared by 8 bases and J by 4 bases, with 13 bases between. CDR3 sequence (DNA): TGTGCCAGCGGCCCTGGGGACTCAGATACGCAGTATTTT. Amino acids: CASGPGDSDTQYF.

V is TRBV4-3 and J is TRBJ1-2; tentatively, D is TRBD1 (6 bases). The CDR3 extends over 14 amino acids. Germline assignment: CDR1 LGHNA and CDR2 YSLEER. Trimming left V 4 bases short and J 1 base short, with 10 bases between. The CDR3 region is CASSLRTDNYGYTF. In nucleotides, the CDR3 is TGCGCCAGCAGCCTCCGGACAGATAACTATGGCTACACCTTC.

The chain joins TRBV10-1 to TRBJ2-7, with 11 bases lining up with TRBD2. With 7 bases clipped from V and 4 bases from J, the junction kept 3 bases outside the gene matches. Germline V gene sequence: CDR1 WNHNN, CDR2 SYGVQD (reference sequence). This CDR3 has 13 residues. CDR3 sequence: CASKGLAVYEQYF. The CDR3, as DNA: TGCGCCAGCAAGGGACTAGCGGTATACGAGCAGTACTTC.

The chain carries TRBV27 and TRBJ2-3, with 12 bases matching TRBD2. With 2 bases clipped from V and 0 bases from J, the junction kept 9 bases outside the gene matches. The length of the CDR3 is 19 residues. Looked up from germline, CDR1 is MNHEY and CDR2 is SMNVEV (reference sequence). The DNA of the CDR3 is TGTGCCAGCAGTTTAAGGTCCCCGGGACTAGCGGGTAGCACAGATACGCAGTATTTT. Translating gives CASSLRSPGLAGSTDTQYF.

The gene calls are TRBV7-8 and TRBJ2-3; TRBD2 might be the D (5 bases). V was shortened by 0 bases and J by 11 bases, with 9 bases between the two germline ends. CDR1 and CDR2 from the germline V gene are SGHVS and FQNEAQ. This CDR3 region has 12 residues. As DNA, the CDR3 is TGTGCCAGCAGCTTAGCGACCGGGAAGCAGTATTTT. Amino acids: CASSLATGKQYF.

The CDR3 protein is CASSLGPLESATQYF. The DNA for the CDR3 is TGTGCCAGCAGCTTAGGCCCACTAGAATCAGCGACCCAGTACTTC. The rearrangement uses TRBV11-3 and TRBJ2-5, with a possible D match to TRBD2 (5 bases). Trimming took off 1 base at V and 7 bases at J, with 16 bases between the two ends. CDR3 length: 15 residues. The germline gives CDR1 SGHNT, CDR2 YENEEA.

J is TRBJ2-3 and V is TRBV28; 8 bases line up with TRBD2. Germline-derived CDR1 and CDR2 are MDHEN and SYDVKM. Trimming at V came to 3 bases and at J to 5 bases, leaving 1 base not matched to a gene. The CDR3 spans 13 residues. CDR3 sequence reads: CASSFLAGDTQYF. The DNA of the CDR3 is TGTGCCAGCAGTTTTCTAGCGGGAGATACGCAGTATTTT. The full variable domain, its missing parts supplied by reference TRBV28 and TRBJ2-3, is DVKVTQSSRYLVKRTGEKVFLECVQDMDHENMFWYRQDPGLGLRLIYFSYDVKMKEKGDIPEGYSVSREKKERFSLILESASTNQTSMYLCASSFLAGDTQYFGPGTRLTVL.

A single count supports this clone. This chain connects TRBV11-2 to TRBJ1-1; 8 positions match TRBD1. The J segment lost 0 bases and the V segment lost 8 bases, leaving 5 bases of the junction unmatched. Germline V gene lookup returns CDR1 SGHAT and CDR2 FQNNGV. The CDR3 totals 14 residues. CDR3 in amino acids: CASRQGRMNTEAFF. The CDR3 region has the DNA TGTGCCAGCCGACAGGGGAGGATGAACACTGAAGCTTTCTTT.